This entry lists 29 T cell receptor beta chains sequenced from one sample in a study of blood T cell repertoires in COVID-19. The protocol was immunoSEQ multiplex PCR, while the TCRdb copy is restricted to in-frame clones and leaves out a portion. The table has approximately 320,000 clones, roughly 91% seen once. Sequenced sample: peripheral blood. The receptors here all came from a woman younger than 45 with COVID-19, enrolled during active disease.

J is TRBJ2-5 and V is TRBV12-3 or TRBV12-4, with D hard to call. Trimming stripped 2 bases from V and 5 bases from J, with 6 bases between. The CDR3 length is 12 residues. CDR3 protein: CASSLFYETQYF. The CDR3 nucleotides read TGTGCCAGCAGTTTATTCTACGAGACCCAGTACTTC.

This rearrangement joins TRBV5-6 to TRBJ1-2; possible D gene TRBD1, 6 bases. CDR3 length: 12 residues. The V gene lost 5 bases and the J gene lost 5 bases, with 10 bases spanning the gap. Germline lookup yields CDR1 SGHDT and CDR2 YYEEEE. The CDR3 DNA sequence: TGTGCCAGCAGTCCCGACAGGTATGGCTACACCTTC. Protein: CASSPDRYGYTF.

The chain recombines TRBV6-5 with TRBJ2-7; D may be TRBD1 (6 bases). CDR1 is MNHEY, CDR2 SVGAGI, per germline. Deletions cut 7 bases from V and 4 bases from J, with 14 bases between. This CDR3 has 13 amino acids. DNA of the CDR3: TGTGCCAGCACTTTTGGACAGCTGTACGAGCAGTACTTC. Encoded protein: CASTFGQLYEQYF.

This chain joins TRBV6-5 and TRBJ1-4; the D gene is possibly TRBD1 (5 bases). CDR1 is MNHEY, CDR2 SVGAGI, per germline. This CDR3 region has 16 residues. Trimming took off 4 bases at V and 0 bases at J, with 12 bases between the two ends. DNA of the CDR3: TGTGCCAGCAGTTTAAGGGCGACAGCAACTAATGAAAAACTGTTTTTT. Translating gives CASSLRATATNEKLFF.

This sequence joins TRBV7-9 and TRBJ2-2; the D gene is possibly TRBD2 (6 bases). The CDR3 has 15 residues. Germline lookup yields CDR1 SEHNR and CDR2 FQNEAQ (reference sequence). V was trimmed by 7 bases and J by 2 bases, leaving 14 bases between them. In DNA, the CDR3 is TGTGCCAGCACCGGTGGCGGGGACAACACCGGGGAGCTGTTTTTT. Translated, it gives CASTGGGDNTGELFF.

This clone was seen more than once but under ten times. The chain has TRBV3-1 (or the pseudogene TRBV3-2) and TRBJ1-4; perhaps TRBD1 as D (5 bases). Germline CDR1 is LGHDT and CDR2 is YNNKEL (reference sequence). This CDR3 contains 15 residues. Deletions cut 4 bases from V and 7 bases from J, with 16 bases between. CDR3 DNA: TGTGCCAGCAGCCTTTCGGGCGTGGGACTTGAAAAACTGTTTTTT. Its protein is CASSLSGVGLEKLFF.

V usage is TRBV7-9 and J usage is TRBJ1-6; D may be TRBD1 (5 bases). V was clipped by 3 bases and J by 4 bases, with 13 bases between them. The CDR3 loop spans 16 amino acids. In germline, CDR1 is SEHNR, CDR2 FQNEAQ (reference sequence). CDR3 DNA sequence: TGTGCCAGCAGCTTTGGCCTGACAGATTATAATTCACCCCTCCACTTT. This gives the protein CASSFGLTDYNSPLHF.

The chain employs TRBV19 and TRBJ1-5; TRBD1 might be the D (5 bases). Between the trimmed V and J ends, which lost 7 bases and 4 bases, there was a span of 17 bases. Germline V gene data show CDR1 as LNHDA and CDR2 as SQIVND (reference sequence). This CDR3 is 15 amino acids long. The CDR3 here is CASMVMTATNQPQHF. CDR3 nucleotides: TGTGCCAGTATGGTTATGACAGCAACGAATCAGCCCCAGCATTTT.

The CDR3 DNA reads as TGTGCCAGCAGCACCTCTGGTGGGCCCGCAGATACGCAGTATTTT. Translating it yields CASSTSGGPADTQYF. The chain links TRBV5-4 to TRBJ2-3; D is unclear. Germline CDR1 is SGHNT and CDR2 is YYREEE (reference sequence). The CDR3 is made up of 15 amino acids. V was clipped by 4 bases and J by 4 bases, with 16 bases between them.

The V gene is TRBV7-8, the J gene TRBJ2-1; 15 positions agree with TRBD2. Trimming took 4 bases from V and 5 from J; bases not matched to a gene: 3. The germline CDR1 and CDR2 sequences are SGHVS and FQNEAQ. The CDR3 runs 16 residues. The CDR3 nucleotides are TGTGCCAGCAGCTGGACTAGCGGGGGGGAAAACAATGAGCAGTTCTTC. This gives the protein CASSWTSGGENNEQFF.

The chain carries TRBV27 and TRBJ2-7; TRBD1 matches at 10 bases. Germline loops: CDR1 MNHEY, CDR2 SMNVEV (reference sequence). The CDR3 covers 15 residues. Germline trimming cut 6 bases from V and 6 bases from J; bases unmatched to any gene: 11. CDR3 sequence: CASSPGQGSTGEQYF. The CDR3 DNA is TGTGCCAGCAGCCCGGGACAGGGGAGTACGGGCGAGCAGTACTTC.

The chain recombines TRBV6-1 with TRBJ2-1; 8 positions agree with TRBD2. CDR1 is MNHNS, CDR2 SASEGT, per germline. V shed 2 bases and J 4 bases; nucleotides not matched to a gene: 4. The CDR3 runs 15 residues. CDR3: CASSESRGGYNEQFF. The CDR3 DNA is TGTGCCAGCAGTGAAAGCCGGGGGGGTTACAATGAGCAGTTCTTC.

The rearrangement links TRBV5-1 to TRBJ2-3; 8 nucleotides line up with TRBD1. The CDR3 spans 16 residues. Germline V gene data show CDR1 as SGHRS and CDR2 as YFSETQ. V shed 0 bases and J 5 bases; nucleotides not matched to a gene: 8. CDR3 residues: CASSLVGGQVLDTQYF. The CDR3, as DNA: TGCGCCAGCAGCTTGGTCGGGGGACAGGTCTTAGATACGCAGTATTTT.

The chain combines TRBV5-4 with TRBJ1-2, with TRBD1 identical over 7 bases. The ends lost 3 bases at V and 6 bases at J; junction bases unmatched: 14. CDR3 length equals 16 residues. Germline CDR1 SGHNT, CDR2 YYREEE (reference sequence). CDR3 sequence: CASSSTHFRDSDGYTF. In DNA form, the CDR3 reads TGTGCCAGCAGCTCGACTCACTTTCGGGACAGCGATGGCTACACCTTC. Full variable domain (remainder filled in from reference TRBV5-4 and TRBJ1-2): ETGVTQSPTHLIKTRGQQVTLRCSSQSGHNTVSWYQQALGQGPQFIFQYYREEENGRGNFPPRFSGLQFPNYSSELNVNALELDDSALYLCASSSTHFRDSDGYTFGSGTRLTVV.

The rearrangement uses TRBV27 and TRBJ2-7; D is unresolved. Trimming took 3 bases from V and 3 from J, leaving 9 bases between them. This CDR3 has 13 residues. Germline-derived CDR1 and CDR2 are MNHEY and SMNVEV (reference sequence). The CDR3 region has the DNA TGTGCCAGCAGTTTGGGCACGCTCTACGAGCAGTACTTC. This translates into CASSLGTLYEQYF.

V usage is TRBV29-1 and J usage is TRBJ1-1; perhaps TRBD1 as D (5 bases). Trimming left V 4 bases short and J 6 bases short, with 12 bases between. Germline V gives CDR1 SQVTM, CDR2 ANQGSEA. The CDR3 spans 12 residues. CDR3 amino acids: CSVGFREAEAFF. The CDR3 DNA is TGCAGCGTTGGATTCAGGGAGGCTGAAGCTTTCTTT.

V gene TRBV12-5 combines with J gene TRBJ2-3; D is possibly TRBD1 (6 bases). The CDR3 is 15 residues long. V was shortened by 2 bases and J by 4 bases, with 13 bases between the two germline ends. Germline CDR1 and CDR2: LGHNT and FRNRAP. DNA of the CDR3: TGTGCTAGTGGTTTGTCAACCAGGGGTCCAGATACGCAGTATTTT. Translating gives CASGLSTRGPDTQYF.

This chain joins TRBV27 and TRBJ2-7; 7 positions agree with TRBD1. The CDR3 spans 15 residues. Germline values: CDR1 MNHEY, CDR2 SMNVEV (reference sequence). V dropped 8 bases and J dropped 0; count of bases not matched to a gene: 10. CDR3 sequence reads: CASGVGTVFSYEQYF. The CDR3 bases are TGTGCCAGCGGGGTCGGGACAGTATTCTCCTACGAGCAGTACTTC.

The J gene is TRBJ1-2, the V gene TRBV5-5; TRBD1 might be the D (5 bases). CDR1 and CDR2 from the germline V gene are SGHKS and YYEKEE (reference sequence). Trimming took 0 bases from V and 5 from J, leaving 8 bases between them. The CDR3 covers 13 residues. CDR3 nucleotides: TGTGCCAGCAGCTTGGCCGCAGGGTATGGCTACACCTTC. It specifies CASSLAAGYGYTF.

This clone has just one count. This chain connects TRBV4-1 to TRBJ2-5; 11 nucleotides align to TRBD1. With V trimmed by 4 bases and J by 5 bases, 9 bases remained unmatched. The CDR3 runs to 16 residues. Germline CDR1 reads MGHRA; CDR2 reads YSYEKL. This CDR3 reads CASSPYGTGGEETQYF. The CDR3 DNA follows: TGCGCCAGCAGCCCCTATGGGACAGGGGGGGAGGAGACCCAGTACTTC.

This chain uses TRBV5-1 with TRBJ2-5; 7 positions match TRBD1. With V trimmed by 4 bases and J by 1 base, 4 bases remained unmatched. Germline loops: CDR1 SGHRS, CDR2 YFSETQ. This CDR3 is built from 14 residues. CDR3 DNA sequence: TGCGCCAGCAGCCTAGGGACAGCCCAAGAGACCCAGTACTTC. Translating it yields CASSLGTAQETQYF.

This clone has just one count. The gene calls are TRBV2 and TRBJ1-4; D remains ambiguous. Trimming took off 10 bases at V and 5 bases at J, with 11 bases between the two ends. The germline V gene has CDR1 SNHLY and CDR2 FYNNEI. This CDR3 is 12 amino acids long. The CDR3 here is CATTYQNEKLFF. Written as DNA, the CDR3 is TGTGCCACCACATATCAAAATGAAAAACTGTTTTTT.

V gene TRBV2 combines with J gene TRBJ1-5, with 8 bases identical to TRBD1. The CDR3 has 15 amino acids. J was trimmed by 5 bases and V by 7 bases; bases with no gene match: 10. From germline, CDR1 is SNHLY and CDR2 FYNNEI. The CDR3 loop is CASNPDRAGYQPQHF. CDR3 coding DNA: TGTGCCAGCAACCCGGACAGGGCGGGGTATCAGCCCCAGCATTTT.

CDR3 coding DNA: TGTGCCAGCAGTATACAAGGGGCGAGCTATGGCTACACCTTC. Translating it yields CASSIQGASYGYTF. The chain recombines TRBV28 with TRBJ1-2; possibly TRBD1 for D (5 bases). V shed 5 bases and J shed 4 bases, with 14 bases lying between them. Germline CDR1 is MDHEN and CDR2 is SYDVKM. This CDR3 is built from 14 residues.

The V call is TRBV19, the J call TRBJ2-2, with 9 bases aligning to TRBD1. The length of the CDR3 is 16 residues. Germline CDR1 reads LNHDA; CDR2 reads SQIVND (reference sequence). With 5 bases clipped from V and 6 bases from J, the junction kept 10 bases outside the gene matches. CDR3 residues: CASSVAGTGWAGELFF. For the CDR3, the DNA is TGTGCCAGTAGTGTCGCGGGGACAGGGTGGGCCGGGGAGCTGTTTTTT.

In its sample, this clone was seen once. The rearrangement links TRBV19 to TRBJ1-1; tentatively, D is TRBD1 (6 bases). Germline V lookup: CDR1 LNHDA, CDR2 SQIVND (reference sequence). V dropped 1 base and J dropped 7 bases, with 19 bases sitting between them. The CDR3 totals 16 residues. CDR3 sequence: CASSIALRGGRGEAFF. The CDR3 coding sequence is TGTGCCAGTAGTATAGCCTTGAGGGGGGGACGAGGTGAAGCTTTCTTT.

This clone has more than one count but fewer than ten. This chain joins TRBV4-1 and TRBJ2-1, with D possibly matching TRBD2 (5 bases). V lost 4 bases and J 8 bases, leaving 15 bases between the germline ends. Germline CDR1 and CDR2: MGHRA and YSYEKL. CDR3 size: 14 residues. The CDR3 DNA follows: TGCGCCAGCAGCCCTTGGAAAGCGGCGGATGAGCAGTTCTTC. Translation: CASSPWKAADEQFF.

This clone came up once. This chain's CDR3 is CASSEGRYSPLHF. In DNA form, the CDR3 reads TGTGCCAGCAGCGAAGGGCGGTATTCACCCCTCCACTTT. V and J are TRBV21-1 and TRBJ1-6. TRBV21-1 is given as a pseudogene. The CDR3 totals 13 residues.

The gene calls are TRBV19 and TRBJ2-7, with D maybe TRBD2 (7 bases). Germline lookup yields CDR1 LNHDA and CDR2 SQIVND (reference sequence). This CDR3 has 17 residues. V was cut by 3 bases and J by 3 bases, with 21 bases left in between. CDR3 in DNA: TGTGCCAGTAGTATTGCTTTTATCGGGGGGCGACTCTACGAGCAGTACTTC. Encoded protein: CASSIAFIGGRLYEQYF.